The 2 T cell receptor beta chains reported below all come from one sample, sequenced in a study of cytomegalovirus exposure and HLA in healthy donors. PCR used 60 Vbeta primers and 13 Jbeta primers. Profiling relied on immunoSEQ multiplex PCR, and the TCRdb table lists in-frame clones only, not all of them. Reported are approximately 190,000 clones; the ten largest clones contain 6.5%. Sample: PBMCs. These receptors all come from a man younger than 45 in good health and CMV-seronegative.

V usage is TRBV9 and J usage is TRBJ2-2; D is perhaps TRBD2 (5 bases). V gave up 4 bases and J gave up 5 bases, with 12 bases separating them. The germline CDR1 and CDR2 sequences are SGDLS and YYNGEE. CDR3 length: 14 amino acids. Here the CDR3 DNA reads TGTGCCAGCAGCCCCCTTACGGGGACCGGGGAGCTGTTTTTT. Translated, it gives CASSPLTGTGELFF. Filled out from reference TRBV9 and TRBJ2-2, the complete variable domain reads DSGVTQTPKHLITATGQRVTLRCSPRSGDLSVYWYQQSLDQGLQFLIQYYNGEERAKGNILERFSAQQFPDLHSELNLSSLELGDSALYFCASSPLTGTGELFFGEGSRLTVL.

CDR3 sequence (DNA): TGTGCCACCGCCGGGACAGGGGGCCGGAAGAACACTGAAGCTTTCTTT. Residues: CATAGTGGRKNTEAFF. The chain uses TRBV10-3 and TRBJ1-1, with TRBD1 identical over 12 bases. Germline V lookup: CDR1 ENHRY, CDR2 SYGVKD. Unmatched junction bases numbered 10, after V lost 10 bases and J lost 1 base. This CDR3 has 16 residues.